Listed below are T cell receptor beta chains from one sample, sequenced in a study of CD8+ T cells in alopecia areata. The protocol was immunoSEQ multiplex PCR, while the TCRdb copy is restricted to in-frame clones and leaves out a portion. In the table there are some 210,000 clones, over 60% of which are singletons. The material was CD4+ T cells sorted from blood, obtained around week 46, from a patient treated with tofacitinib. These receptors were obtained from a human donor with alopecia areata. CDR3s include the opening cysteine and the closing phenylalanine or tryptophan. The listing skips clone size in some rows; elsewhere it reads once, few, many or a size class.

size,J,V,CDR3
.,TRBJ1-1,TRBV29-1,CSVQEGLNTEAFF
few,TRBJ2-1,TRBV29-1,CSVGPTYNEQFF
.,TRBJ2-3,TRBV12-5,CASGLKTGVDTQYF
.,TRBJ1-1,TRBV9,CASSVKSYTEAFF
few,TRBJ2-3,TRBV6-5,CASSYRGAGATDTQYF
.,TRBJ1-2,TRBV9,CASSPAGAGYTF
.,TRBJ2-3,TRBV7-2,CASSLGKAVYTDTQYF
.,TRBJ2-1,TRBV5-1,CASKGTSGGNEQFF
.,TRBJ1-2,TRBV6-5,CASRPDRGPYGYTF
.,TRBJ2-3,TRBV9,CASSVETSGGDTDTQYF
many,TRBJ1-4,TRBV5-1,CASAMAGTAATNEKLFF
few,TRBJ2-3,TRBV5-1,CASSLRTSGGTDTQYF
.,TRBJ1-4,TRBV5-1,CASSFGPIRGKLFF
.,TRBJ2-1,TRBV2,CASTPGRGEQFF
once,TRBJ2-6,TRBV5-4,CASSDRSGANVLTF
once,TRBJ1-2,TRBV20-1,CSATTGDGYTF
.,TRBJ1-2,TRBV19,CATRGPSLGGYTF
.,TRBJ2-1,TRBV9,CASSVDWGASSSSYNEQFF
.,TRBJ1-2,TRBV4-3,CASSQRVGWGYTF
few,TRBJ2-2,TRBV11-2,CASSLLTGANTGELFF